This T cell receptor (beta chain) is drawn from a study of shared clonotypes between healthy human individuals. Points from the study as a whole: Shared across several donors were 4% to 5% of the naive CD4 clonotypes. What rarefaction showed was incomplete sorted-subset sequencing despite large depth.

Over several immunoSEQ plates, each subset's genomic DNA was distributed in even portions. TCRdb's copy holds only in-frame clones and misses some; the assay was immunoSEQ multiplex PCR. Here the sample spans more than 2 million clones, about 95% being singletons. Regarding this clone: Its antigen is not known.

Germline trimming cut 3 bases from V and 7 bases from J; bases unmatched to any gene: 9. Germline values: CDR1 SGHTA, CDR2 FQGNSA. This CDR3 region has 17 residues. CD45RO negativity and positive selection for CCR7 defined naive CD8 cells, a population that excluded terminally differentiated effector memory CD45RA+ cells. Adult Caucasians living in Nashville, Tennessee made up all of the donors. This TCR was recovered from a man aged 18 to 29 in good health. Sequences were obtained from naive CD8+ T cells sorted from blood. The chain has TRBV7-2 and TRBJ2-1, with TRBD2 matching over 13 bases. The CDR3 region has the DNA TGTGCCAGCAGCTTTGGACTAGCGGGGGCCTCCTCTAATGAGCAGTTCTTC. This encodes CASSFGLAGASSNEQFF.